The clone carrying this T cell receptor beta chain came up many times. CDR1 and CDR2 (germline): SGHRS, YFSETQ. V shed 4 bases and J 0 bases; nucleotides not matched to a gene: 4. The length of the CDR3 is 17 residues. This record belongs to a study of T cell responses to AZD1222 COVID-19 vaccine. Sequenced by immunoSEQ multiplex PCR; TCRdb stores in-frame clones only, minus some. The table lists around 140,000 clones, 85% to 95% of them singletons, with under 2% in the top ten. The specimen comprised peripheral blood, sampled on day 0 of AZD1222 vaccination. The gene calls are TRBV5-1 and TRBJ1-4; TRBD1 aligns across 12 bases. This receptor was taken from an adult in good health. The CDR3 nucleotides are TGCGCCAGCAGCCGCGGGACAGGGGGCTCAACTAATGAAAAACTGTTTTTT. Residues: CASSRGTGGSTNEKLFF. Supplemented by reference TRBV5-1 and TRBJ1-4, the full variable domain reads KAGVTQTPRYLIKTRGQQVTLSCSPISGHRSVSWYQQTPGQGLQFLFEYFSETQRNKGNFPGRFSGRQFSNSRSEMNVSTLELGDSALYLCASSRGTGGSTNEKLFFGSGTQLSVL.